This T cell receptor (beta chain) is from a study of regulatory dendritic cells for organ transplantation. General study points: Memory CD8+ clonal expansion seemed more limited with regulatory than mature dendritic cells. Of resting T cell subsets, memory CD8+ had the most alloreactive clonotypes. Considerable individual heterogeneity was seen in alloreactive memory CD8+ T cells.

Sequencing used immunoSEQ multiplex PCR; TCRdb keeps in-frame clones, though not all of them. The sample has 3,500 to 5,000 clones, about 71% seen once. Sorted subsets were CFSE-labeled and cultured around five days with allogeneic dendritic cells. Naive CD45RA+ and memory CD45RO+ CD4+ or CD8+ T cells were FACS-sorted. This clone was counted only a few times. No antigen is known for it. This clonotype originated in a human donor in good health. Sequences were obtained from memory CD8+ T cells from blood cultured with dendritic cells. Subset reported: CD45RO+ memory T cells.

The CDR3 nucleotides read TGTGCCACCAGCAGAGATAACTCTGGGGCCAACGTCCTGACTTTC. It specifies CATSRDNSGANVLTF. The chain couples TRBV15 to TRBJ2-6, with D hard to call. The V end lost 0 bases, the J end lost 0 bases, and 3 bases lay between the germline ends. The CDR3 spans 15 residues. Germline V gene data show CDR1 as LNHNV and CDR2 as YYDKDF (reference sequence).